This TCR beta chain came from a study of graft-versus-host responses after intestinal transplantation. Note on this clone: The antigen remains undetermined.

With 2 bases removed from V and 4 bases from J, the gap between germline ends came to 8 bases. CDR3 length: 13 amino acids. Germline lookup yields CDR1 KGHSH and CDR2 LQKENI. Profiling relied on immunoSEQ multiplex PCR, and the TCRdb table lists in-frame clones only, not all of them. The sample records fewer than 85,000 clones, roughly 90% being singletons. J is TRBJ2-5 and V is TRBV18; D is unresolved. The sequence derives from a human donor who received an intestinal transplant. The sample in question was unstimulated CD8+ T cells sorted from spleen or lymph node cells, obtained before intestinal transplant. CDR3 DNA sequence: TGTGCCAGCTCACCAGGCTCCAGAGAGACCCAGTACTTC. Its translation is CASSPGSRETQYF.